These 25 T cell receptor beta chains were all obtained from the same sample, sequenced in a study of blood T cell repertoires in COVID-19 (dated by TCRdb to 2018 to 2021). The library was produced with the immunoSEQ multiplex PCR assay. TCRdb retrieved this table from immuneACCESS and kept in-frame rearrangements only. Not all clones are present; in checked studies, unresolved V genes account for under half, and no reason is known for the remainder. The sample includes roughly 330,000 clones, with 80% to 90% observed a single time. Of the sample, roughly 6.7% is held by the ten largest clones. The sequenced sample consisted of peripheral blood. The receptors originated from a man aged 18 to 29 who had recovered from COVID-19.

The V gene is TRBV15, the J gene TRBJ2-7; 8 bases match TRBD2. This CDR3 has 14 amino acids. CDR1 and CDR2 (germline): LNHNV, YYDKDF (reference sequence). V was pared by 3 bases and J by 6 bases, with 7 bases of the junction left unmatched. The CDR3 is CATSSPRGGGEQYF. The CDR3 DNA follows: TGTGCCACCAGCAGTCCCCGGGGGGGCGGCGAGCAGTACTTC.

Written as DNA, the CDR3 is TGTGCCAGCTCACTTCGACAGGGGGCGGTTCAGCCCCAGCATTTT. Residues: CASSLRQGAVQPQHF. V gene TRBV18 combines with J gene TRBJ1-5; TRBD1 matches 10 bases. V was clipped by 4 bases and J by 6 bases; unmatched bases: 6. The germline CDR1 and CDR2 sequences are KGHSH and LQKENI. This CDR3 region has 15 residues.

This clone was seen once. This chain uses TRBV6-5 with TRBJ1-1; tentative D call: TRBD1 (6 bases). CDR3 length: 15 residues. V lost 2 bases and J 0 bases, leaving 10 bases between the germline ends. Germline V gene lookup returns CDR1 MNHEY and CDR2 SVGAGI. Here the CDR3 reads CASSYGDRLNTEAFF. As DNA, the CDR3 is TGTGCCAGCAGTTACGGCGACAGGTTGAACACTGAAGCTTTCTTT.

V is TRBV19 and J is TRBJ2-7; TRBD1 is a possible D gene (6 bases). The CDR3 is 12 amino acids. Germline V gives CDR1 LNHDA, CDR2 SQIVND (reference sequence). Trimming removed 8 bases from V and 4 bases from J, with 12 bases in between. CDR3 DNA: TGTGCCAGTTCTACAGGGTCTTACGAGCAGTACTTC. The encoded protein is CASSTGSYEQYF.

The chain couples TRBV10-3 to TRBJ1-1; 9 nucleotides agree with TRBD1. With 6 bases clipped from V and 1 base from J, the junction kept 3 bases outside the gene matches. The length of the CDR3 is 14 residues. From germline, CDR1 is ENHRY and CDR2 SYGVKD. DNA for the CDR3: TGTGCCATCAGGCGGGACAGGGAGAACACTGAAGCTTTCTTT. Translated: CAIRRDRENTEAFF.

This sequence joins TRBV13 and TRBJ2-7; a possible D gene is TRBD2 (6 bases). Germline-derived CDR1 and CDR2 are PRHDT and FYEKMQ (reference sequence). V dropped 0 bases and J dropped 7 bases, with 19 bases sitting between them. This CDR3 comprises 16 residues. CDR3 loop: CASSLGARGRGEEQYF. CDR3 sequence (DNA): TGTGCCAGCAGCTTAGGGGCCAGAGGGCGGGGAGAAGAGCAGTACTTC.

The rearrangement links TRBV12-5 to TRBJ1-3, with 9 bases that match TRBD1. Germline V gene data show CDR1 as LGHNT and CDR2 as FRNRAP. This CDR3 is 17 amino acids long. Trimming took 2 bases from V and 2 from J; bases not matched to a gene: 7. The CDR3 reads CASGLILGQGTGNTIYF. The CDR3 bases are TGTGCTAGTGGTTTGATACTGGGACAGGGAACTGGAAACACCATATATTTT.

V usage is TRBV18 and J usage is TRBJ1-1, with 8 bases identical to TRBD1. J lost 3 bases, V lost 3 bases, and 15 bases had no gene match. Per germline, CDR1 KGHSH and CDR2 LQKENI. This CDR3 spans 18 amino acids. The CDR3 DNA is TGTGCCAGCTCACCGACCCCCACTGGACAGGGTACCCACACTGAAGCTTTCTTT. Protein: CASSPTPTGQGTHTEAFF.

V and J are TRBV3-1 (or the pseudogene TRBV3-2) and TRBJ1-1; possible D gene TRBD1, 5 bases. The CDR3 has 13 amino acids. The germline V and J ends were trimmed by 0 bases and 5 bases, with 7 bases remaining between them. The germline V gene encodes CDR1 LGHDT and CDR2 YNNKEL (reference sequence). This CDR3 reads CASSQDGGTEAFF. The CDR3 bases are TGTGCCAGCAGCCAAGATGGGGGGACTGAAGCTTTCTTT.

The rearrangement links TRBV6-6 to TRBJ1-5; D is unresolved. From germline, CDR1 is MNHNY and CDR2 SVGAGI (reference sequence). This CDR3 has 14 residues. V was clipped by 0 bases and J by 7 bases, with 10 bases between them. The CDR3, as DNA: TGTGCCAGCAGTTACTCTGAGGATAACCAGCCCCAGCATTTT. The encoded protein is CASSYSEDNQPQHF.

This chain uses TRBV27 with TRBJ1-1; maybe TRBD1 (5 bases). Germline assignment: CDR1 MNHEY and CDR2 SMNVEV (reference sequence). V lost 6 bases and J 3 bases, leaving 14 bases between the germline ends. The CDR3 is made up of 14 amino acids. CDR3 sequence (DNA): TGTGCCAGCAGCCCCGGTGACAGCTACACTGAAGCTTTCTTT. This sequence encodes CASSPGDSYTEAFF.

This sequence joins TRBV3-1 (or the pseudogene TRBV3-2) and TRBJ2-5; D may be TRBD2 (5 bases). CDR3 length: 13 residues. The V gene lost 6 bases and the J gene lost 2 bases, with 10 bases spanning the gap. The germline CDR1 and CDR2 sequences are LGHDT and YNNKEL (reference sequence). CDR3: CASRSPGQETQYF. CDR3 coding DNA: TGTGCCAGCAGGTCTCCGGGGCAAGAGACCCAGTACTTC.

The V gene is TRBV7-3, the J gene TRBJ2-1; 14 positions agree with TRBD2. CDR3 length: 15 amino acids. With V trimmed by 3 bases and J by 7 bases, 2 bases remained unmatched. CDR1 and CDR2 from the germline V gene are SGHTA and FQGTGA. The CDR3 is CASSLTSGGANEQFF. The CDR3 DNA sequence: TGTGCCAGCAGCTTGACTAGCGGGGGGGCGAATGAGCAGTTCTTC.

The V and J genes are TRBV4-2 and TRBJ1-1; the D is unclear. CDR1 is LGHNA, CDR2 YNFKEQ, per germline. Trimming left V 3 bases short and J 4 bases short, with 9 bases between. There are 13 residues in the CDR3. As DNA, the CDR3 is TGTGCCAGCAGCCAGTTTGCAGGCACTGAAGCTTTCTTT. The encoded protein is CASSQFAGTEAFF.

The chain has TRBV6-6 and TRBJ1-3; D unclear. CDR3 size: 13 residues. Deletions cut 1 base from V and 4 bases from J, with 5 bases between. The germline CDR1 and CDR2 sequences are MNHNY and SVGAGI (reference sequence). In DNA form, the CDR3 reads TGTGCCAGCAGTTACTTGACAGGAAACACCATATATTTT. This encodes CASSYLTGNTIYF.

The chain couples TRBV9 to TRBJ2-7; D is perhaps TRBD1 (5 bases). V lost 0 bases and J lost 2, with 9 bases in between. Germline values: CDR1 SGDLS, CDR2 YYNGEE. CDR3 length equals 14 residues. The CDR3 DNA follows: TGTGCCAGCAGCGTAGCTTGGGGCCCCTACGAGCAGTACTTC. Its translation is CASSVAWGPYEQYF.

The chain is built from TRBV25-1 and TRBJ2-7; unclear D gene. V lost 0 bases, J lost 0 bases, and 6 bases lay in between. This CDR3 spans 14 amino acids. CDR1 MGHDK and CDR2 SYGVNS come from the germline V gene. CDR3 residues: CASSEYPDSYEQYF. As DNA, the CDR3 is TGTGCCAGCAGTGAATACCCAGACTCCTACGAGCAGTACTTC.

The chain couples TRBV9 to TRBJ2-7, with TRBD2 matching 11 bases. CDR1 is SGDLS, CDR2 YYNGEE, per germline. This CDR3 region has 15 residues. J lost 5 bases, V lost 0 bases, and 4 bases had no gene match. The DNA for the CDR3 is TGTGCCAGCAGCGTAGAGACTAGCGGGAATAACGAGCAGTACTTC. This translates into CASSVETSGNNEQYF.

The V call is TRBV27, the J call TRBJ2-3; 7 bases align to TRBD2. The CDR3 is 17 residues long. Germline assignment: CDR1 MNHEY and CDR2 SMNVEV (reference sequence). V was pared by 6 bases and J by 2 bases, with 14 bases of the junction left unmatched. The CDR3 nucleotides read TGTGCCAGCAGCCCATCTCTGACGCTAGCGGTCACAGATACGCAGTATTTT. Translating gives CASSPSLTLAVTDTQYF.

The rearrangement links TRBV11-1 to TRBJ1-6; tentatively, D is TRBD1 (5 bases). The germline CDR1 and CDR2 sequences are SGHAT and FQDESV (reference sequence). The V end was cut by 5 bases, the J end by 7 bases, with 18 bases between. The CDR3 loop spans 16 amino acids. The CDR3 nucleotides are TGTGCCAGCAGCAGCGAGAGGACAAATCCCAATTCACCCCTCCACTTT. Translation: CASSSERTNPNSPLHF.

This clone showed up just a few times. The chain is built from TRBV24-1 and TRBJ2-7; 7 positions agree with TRBD2. The CDR3 runs 16 residues. Germline V gene data show CDR1 as KGHDR and CDR2 as SFDVKD. The trim removed 6 bases at V and 6 bases at J, leaving 16 bases unmatched. The CDR3: CATSLPRMGLIAEQYF. In DNA, the CDR3 is TGTGCCACCAGTTTACCTAGGATGGGACTAATCGCCGAGCAGTACTTC.

This chain uses TRBV6-2 or TRBV6-3 with TRBJ2-1; unclear D gene. Trimming pared 6 bases from V and 4 bases from J, leaving 7 bases between. CDR3 length: 12 residues. Germline CDR1 MNHEY, CDR2 SVGEGT. The DNA for the CDR3 is TGTGCCAGCAGCGAGGCTTACAATGAGCAGTTCTTC. This gives the protein CASSEAYNEQFF.

This clone appeared a single time. The chain uses TRBV4-3 and TRBJ1-2; D is possibly TRBD1 (5 bases). The CDR3 contains 15 residues. Trimming shortened V by 1 base and J by 1 base, and 10 bases separated the two germline ends. CDR1 is LGHNA and CDR2 is YSLEER in the germline V gene. CDR3 loop: CASSQAGVYNYGYTF. CDR3 in DNA: TGCGCCAGCAGCCAAGCGGGGGTTTATAACTATGGCTACACCTTC.

The rearrangement links TRBV2 to TRBJ2-7, with 7 bases identical to TRBD1. This CDR3 has 14 amino acids. J gave up 4 bases and V 2 bases, and 5 bases lay outside the gene matches. Germline V gene data show CDR1 as SNHLY and CDR2 as FYNNEI. CDR3 loop: CASSETGAHYEQYF. The CDR3 coding sequence is TGTGCCAGCAGTGAAACAGGGGCTCATTACGAGCAGTACTTC.

V and J are TRBV25-1 and TRBJ2-4; D is unresolved. Trimming cost V 6 bases and J 0 bases, with 6 bases left between them. Per the germline V gene, CDR1 is MGHDK and CDR2 is SYGVNS. CDR3 length: 13 amino acids. CDR3 DNA sequence: TGTGCCAGCAGCCCCCTAGCCAAAAACATTCAGTACTTC. It codes for CASSPLAKNIQYF.